This note documents a single T cell receptor beta chain sequence. Some clones are missing from TCRdb's copy, which holds only in-frame ones; the method was immunoSEQ multiplex PCR. This table holds approximately 81,000 clones, roughly 95% found once. The CDR3 has 20 residues. With V trimmed by 0 bases and J by 0 bases, 14 bases remained unmatched. Germline V lookup: CDR1 LGHNA, CDR2 YSLEER. These data come from a study of technical replicates of blood from a few donors. The receptor comes from a human donor in good health. The sample was T cells isolated from PBMCs. The chain combines TRBV4-3 with TRBJ1-5, with 7 bases lining up with TRBD1. CDR3 DNA: TGCGCCAGCAGCCAAGATTTCCCCGGGACAGAGTTACATAGCAATCAGCCCCAGCATTTT. It specifies CASSQDFPGTELHSNQPQHF.